What follows is one T cell receptor beta chain and its context. This specimen belongs to a study of blood T cell repertoires in COVID-19. The germline V gene encodes CDR1 MDHEN and CDR2 SYDVKM. This CDR3 has 14 residues. V was shortened by 8 bases and J by 3 bases, with 13 bases between the two germline ends. Measured with immunoSEQ multiplex PCR; TCRdb has only the in-frame clones, and not every one. The sample records 250,000 to 300,000 clones, about 90% being singletons. The sample taken for sequencing was peripheral blood. The chain uses TRBV28 and TRBJ1-4; D ambiguous. The receptor comes from a woman aged 45-59 years who had recovered from COVID-19. The CDR3 DNA sequence: TGTGCCAGCTATTCGTGGGGAGCTAATGAAAAACTGTTTTTT. Encoded protein: CASYSWGANEKLFF.